This TCR beta chain emerged from a study of cytomegalovirus exposure and HLA in healthy donors. Points from the study as a whole: Presence/absence analyses took donor sequencing depth as roughly uniform. Later analysis revealed greater clonal expansion in HLA-associated TCR beta chains than in equally common others.

In the PCR, 60 Vbeta and 13 Jbeta primers were used. Using immunoSEQ multiplex PCR, the repertoire was profiled, and TCRdb retains in-frame clones only, with some absent. Counted here are some 150,000 clones, roughly 79% occurring once; the ten biggest clones make up around 1.9%. In the case of this clone: Antigen: not known.

Germline V gives CDR1 SGHRS, CDR2 YFSETQ. V lost 1 base, J lost 9 bases, and 7 bases stayed unmatched. The CDR3 contains 14 residues. Sequenced input: PBMCs. The sequence came from a woman between 40 and 55 years old in good health and CMV-seronegative. This chain connects TRBV5-1 to TRBJ2-1, with TRBD1 matching over 7 bases. In DNA form, the CDR3 reads TGCGCCAGCAGCTTGTTTCAGGGGGTGGGTGAGCAGTTCTTC. This codes for CASSLFQGVGEQFF.